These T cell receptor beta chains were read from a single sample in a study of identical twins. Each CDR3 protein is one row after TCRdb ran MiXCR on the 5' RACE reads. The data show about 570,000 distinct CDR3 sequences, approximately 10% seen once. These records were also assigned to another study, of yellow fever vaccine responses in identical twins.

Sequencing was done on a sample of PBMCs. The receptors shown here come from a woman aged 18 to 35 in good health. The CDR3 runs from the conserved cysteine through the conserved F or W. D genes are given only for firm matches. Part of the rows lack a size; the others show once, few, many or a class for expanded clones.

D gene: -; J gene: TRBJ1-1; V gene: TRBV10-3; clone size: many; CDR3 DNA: TGTGCCGTAGCAGGGGACCCGAACACTGAAGCTTTCTTT; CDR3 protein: CAVAGDPNTEAFF
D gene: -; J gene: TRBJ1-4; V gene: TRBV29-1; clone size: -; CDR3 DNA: TGCAGCGTTGGTTTGGGGGGTCAAAATGAAAAACTGTTTTTT; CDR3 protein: CSVGLGGQNEKLFF
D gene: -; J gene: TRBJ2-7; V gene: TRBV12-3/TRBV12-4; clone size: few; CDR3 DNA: TGTGCCAGCGGGGGCGGCGAGCAGTACTTC; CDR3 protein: CASGGGEQYF
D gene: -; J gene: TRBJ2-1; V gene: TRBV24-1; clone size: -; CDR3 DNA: TGTGCCACCAGTGACCGCGACAGTACCTCCTACAATGAGCAGTTCTTC; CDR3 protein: CATSDRDSTSYNEQFF
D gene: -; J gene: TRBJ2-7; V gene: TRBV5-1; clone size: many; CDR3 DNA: TGCGCCAGCAGACCGGGGGTCTGGGACGAGCAGTACTTC; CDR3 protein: CASRPGVWDEQYF
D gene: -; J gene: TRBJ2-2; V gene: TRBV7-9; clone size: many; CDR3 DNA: TGTGCCAGCAGCAATACTCGGATCCCCGGGGAGCTGTTTTTT; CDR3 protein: CASSNTRIPGELFF
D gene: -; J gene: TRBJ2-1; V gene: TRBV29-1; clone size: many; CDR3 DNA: TGCAGCGCTAAAGAGATATCCTACAATGAGCAGTTCTTC; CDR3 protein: CSAKEISYNEQFF
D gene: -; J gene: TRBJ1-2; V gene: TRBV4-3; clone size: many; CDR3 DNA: TGCGCCAGCAGCCAAGATTACGAGATCCTCTATGGCTACACCTTC; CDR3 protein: CASSQDYEILYGYTF
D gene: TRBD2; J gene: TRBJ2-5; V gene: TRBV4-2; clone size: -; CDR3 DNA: TGTGCCAGCAGCCAGGCCGTAGCGGGACTAGCGGGAGGAGAGACCCAGTACTTC; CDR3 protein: CASSQAVAGLAGGETQYF
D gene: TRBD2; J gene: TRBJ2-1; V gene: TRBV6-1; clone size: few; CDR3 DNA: TGTGCCACCTCGGGGGGGGGGTCGGGAAATGAGCAGTTCTTC; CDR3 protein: CATSGGGSGNEQFF
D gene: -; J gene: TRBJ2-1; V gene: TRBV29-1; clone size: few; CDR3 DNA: TGCAGCCCTGGTCTAATCCTCGGAGGGAGGAATGAGCAGTTCTTC; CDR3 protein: CSPGLILGGRNEQFF
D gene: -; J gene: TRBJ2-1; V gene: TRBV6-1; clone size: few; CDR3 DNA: TGTGCCAGCAGTCCACGCTCCACTAGCTCCTACAATGAGCAGTTCTTC; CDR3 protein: CASSPRSTSSYNEQFF
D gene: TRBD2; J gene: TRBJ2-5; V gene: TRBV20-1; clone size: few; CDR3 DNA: TGCAGTGCTGCACGACTAGCGGGGAACAGAGAGACCCAGTACTTC; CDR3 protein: CSAARLAGNRETQYF
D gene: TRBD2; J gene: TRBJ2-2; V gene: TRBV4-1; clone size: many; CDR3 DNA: TGCGCCAGCAGCCAAGTAGCGGGGTACACCGGGGAGCTGTTTTTT; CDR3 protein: CASSQVAGYTGELFF
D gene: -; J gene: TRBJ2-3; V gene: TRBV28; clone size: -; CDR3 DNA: TGTGCCAGCAGTTCACCCGGGGAAACAGATACGCAGTATTTT; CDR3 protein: CASSSPGETDTQYF
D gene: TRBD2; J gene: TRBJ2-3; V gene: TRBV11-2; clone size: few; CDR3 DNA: TGTGCCAGCAGCTTAGACCTAGCGGGGGGAGGTAGCACAGATACGCAGTATTTT; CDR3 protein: CASSLDLAGGGSTDTQYF
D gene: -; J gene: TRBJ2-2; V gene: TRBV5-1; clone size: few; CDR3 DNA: TGCGCCAGCAGCTCGACGAACACAGAGAACACCGGGGAGCTGTTTTTT; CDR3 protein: CASSSTNTENTGELFF
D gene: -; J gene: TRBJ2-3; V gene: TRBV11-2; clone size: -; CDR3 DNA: TGTGCCAGCAGCTTAGATAGCGGAAACACAGATACGCAGTATTTT; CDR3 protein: CASSLDSGNTDTQYF
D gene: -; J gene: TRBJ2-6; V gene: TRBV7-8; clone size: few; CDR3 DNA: TGTGCCAGCAGCGCAGGTTTACCTGGGGCCAACGTCCTGACTTTC; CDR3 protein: CASSAGLPGANVLTF
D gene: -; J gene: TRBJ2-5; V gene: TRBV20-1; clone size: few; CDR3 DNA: TGCAGTGCTAGAGCCCTGCTAGCGAAACTGGGGGAGACCCAGTACTTC; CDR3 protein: CSARALLAKLGETQYF
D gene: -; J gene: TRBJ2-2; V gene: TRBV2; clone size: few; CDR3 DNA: TGTGCCAGCAAAGGGTCCACTAACACCGGGGAGCTGTTTTTT; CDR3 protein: CASKGSTNTGELFF
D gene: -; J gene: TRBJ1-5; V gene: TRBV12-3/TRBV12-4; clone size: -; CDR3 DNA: TGTGCCAGCAGTTGGAAACAGGAATATCAGCCCCAGCATTTT; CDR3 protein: CASSWKQEYQPQHF
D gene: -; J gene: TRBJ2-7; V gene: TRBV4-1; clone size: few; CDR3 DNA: TGCGCCAGCAGGTATGACCCGGGGGTGAACTACGAGCAGTACTTC; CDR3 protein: CASRYDPGVNYEQYF
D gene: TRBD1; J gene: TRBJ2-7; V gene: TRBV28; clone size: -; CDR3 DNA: TGTGCCGGTAACACAGGGGGATCATCCTACGAGCAGTACTTC; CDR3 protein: CAGNTGGSSYEQYF
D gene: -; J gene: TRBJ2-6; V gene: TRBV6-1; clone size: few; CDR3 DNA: TGTGCCAGCAGAGGAGTATCTTCTGGGGCCAACGTCCTGACTTTC; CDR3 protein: CASRGVSSGANVLTF
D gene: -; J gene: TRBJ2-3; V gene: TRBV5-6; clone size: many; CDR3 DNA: TGCGCCAGCAGCTCCACAGGAACCCCAGATACGCAGTATTTT; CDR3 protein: CASSSTGTPDTQYF
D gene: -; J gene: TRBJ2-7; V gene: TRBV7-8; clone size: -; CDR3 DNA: TGTGCCAGCAGCCTCATCCAATCGTCATACTACGAGCAGTACTTC; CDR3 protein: CASSLIQSSYYEQYF
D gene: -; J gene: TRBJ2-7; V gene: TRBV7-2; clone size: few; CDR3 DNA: TGTGCCAGCAGCAGAGAACCCAGATACGAGCAGTACTTC; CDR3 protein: CASSREPRYEQYF
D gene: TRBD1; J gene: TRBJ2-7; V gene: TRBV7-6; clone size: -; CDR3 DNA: TGTGCCAGCAGCGCCCAACAGGGGATCTACGAGCAGTACTTC; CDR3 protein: CASSAQQGIYEQYF
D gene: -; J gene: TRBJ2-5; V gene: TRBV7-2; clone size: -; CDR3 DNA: TGTGCCAGCAGCTGGAAATACCAAGAGACCCAGTACTTC; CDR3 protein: CASSWKYQETQYF
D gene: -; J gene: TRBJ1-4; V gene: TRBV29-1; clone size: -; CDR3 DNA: TGCAGCGTTGCGTATGGGGGTGGAATAACTAATGAAAAACTGTTTTTT; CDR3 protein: CSVAYGGGITNEKLFF
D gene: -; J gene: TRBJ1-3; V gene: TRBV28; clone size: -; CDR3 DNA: TGTGCCAGCAGTTTAGACCGCTACTCGATAGGAAACACCATATATTTT; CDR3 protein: CASSLDRYSIGNTIYF
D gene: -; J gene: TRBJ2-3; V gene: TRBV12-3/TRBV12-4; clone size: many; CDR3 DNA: TGTGCCAGCGGGTCTCGACACCCTATCCCAGATACGCAGTATTTT; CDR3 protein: CASGSRHPIPDTQYF
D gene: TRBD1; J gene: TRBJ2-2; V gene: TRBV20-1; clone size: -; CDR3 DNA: TGCAGTGCCCCGACGGGGACAGCGAACACCGGGGAGCTGTTTTTT; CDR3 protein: CSAPTGTANTGELFF
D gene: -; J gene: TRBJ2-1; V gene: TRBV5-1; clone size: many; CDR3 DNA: TGCGCCAGCAGCTTGGTGGGCAGACCAGACAATGAGCAGTTCTTC; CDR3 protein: CASSLVGRPDNEQFF
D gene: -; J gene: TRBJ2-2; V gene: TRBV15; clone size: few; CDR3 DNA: TGTGCCACCAGAAGGGCACGTACCGGGGAGCTGTTTTTT; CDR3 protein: CATRRARTGELFF
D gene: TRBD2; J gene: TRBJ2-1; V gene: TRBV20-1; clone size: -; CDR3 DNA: TGCAGTGCTGGACTTAGCGGGGGGGCCGGGGAGCAGTTCTTC; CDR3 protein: CSAGLSGGAGEQFF
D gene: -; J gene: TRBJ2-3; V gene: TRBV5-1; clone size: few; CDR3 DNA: TGCGCCAGCGGCCGGGCTATGACAGATACGCAGTATTTT; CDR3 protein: CASGRAMTDTQYF
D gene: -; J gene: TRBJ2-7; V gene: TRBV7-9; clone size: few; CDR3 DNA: TGTGCCAGCAGCTTAGCGGACCAGCCCTACGAGCAGTACTTC; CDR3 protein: CASSLADQPYEQYF
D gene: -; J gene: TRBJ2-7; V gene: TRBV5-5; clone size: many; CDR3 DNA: TGTGCCAGCAGCAGAGCCCACACAGGGTACGAGCAGTACTTC; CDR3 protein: CASSRAHTGYEQYF
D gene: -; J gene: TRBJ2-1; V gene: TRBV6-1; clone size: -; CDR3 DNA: TGTGCCAGCAGTGCCCCCGGGACGGACTACAATGAGCAGTTCTTC; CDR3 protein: CASSAPGTDYNEQFF
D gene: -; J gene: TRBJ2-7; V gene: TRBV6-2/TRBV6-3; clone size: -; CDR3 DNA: TGTGCCAGCAGTTTCTCTACCAGGGGAGGCGAGCAGTACTTC; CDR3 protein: CASSFSTRGGEQYF
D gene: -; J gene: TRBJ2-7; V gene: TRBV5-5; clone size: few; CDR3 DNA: TGTGCCAGCAGCGCGACACCTACCTACGAGCAGTACTTC; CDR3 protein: CASSATPTYEQYF
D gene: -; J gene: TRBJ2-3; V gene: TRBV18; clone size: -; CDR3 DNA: TGTGCCAGCTCACCCGCTGGGGGGGCCTCCACAGATACGCAGTATTTT; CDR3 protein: CASSPAGGASTDTQYF
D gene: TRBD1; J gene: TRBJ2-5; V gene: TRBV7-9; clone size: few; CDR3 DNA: TGTGCCAGCAGCCCGGGACAGCCCGAGACCCAGTACTTC; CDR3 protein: CASSPGQPETQYF
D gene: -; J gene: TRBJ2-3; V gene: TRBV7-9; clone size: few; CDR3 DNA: TGTGCCAGCAGCCTCAGGCCCGGCAGCGCAGATACGCAGTATTTT; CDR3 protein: CASSLRPGSADTQYF
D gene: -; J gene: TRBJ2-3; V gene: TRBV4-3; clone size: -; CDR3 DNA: TGCGCCAGCAGCCAATATCGGCGAAACACAGATACGCAGTATTTT; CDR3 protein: CASSQYRRNTDTQYF
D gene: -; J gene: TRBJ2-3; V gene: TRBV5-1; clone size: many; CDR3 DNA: TGCGCCAGCAGCTGGCTAGCTCCTTTCACAGATACGCAGTATTTT; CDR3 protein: CASSWLAPFTDTQYF
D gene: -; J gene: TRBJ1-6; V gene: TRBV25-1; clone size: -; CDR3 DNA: TGTGCCAGCAGTCTGACAGGTCTCCTCCACTTT; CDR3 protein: CASSLTGLLHF